The 21 T cell receptor beta chains in this list originate from one sample, sequenced in a study of cytomegalovirus exposure and HLA in healthy donors. PCR used 60 Vbeta primers and 13 Jbeta primers. Clones were sequenced by immunoSEQ multiplex PCR, and TCRdb holds only the in-frame ones, with some missing. In the table there are about 86,000 clones, about 85% of which are singletons. The source material was PBMCs. The receptors originated from a woman between 35 and 50 years old in good health and CMV-seropositive.

This clone has more than one count but fewer than ten. The CDR3 coding sequence is TGTGCCACCAGCACAACGACAGGTATAGTGAACACTGAAGCTTTCTTT. It is translated as CATSTTTGIVNTEAFF. The chain employs TRBV15 and TRBJ1-1; D is possibly TRBD1 (6 bases). The ends were cut back, 4 bases at V and 0 bases at J, with 15 bases in the middle. There are 16 residues in the CDR3. Germline CDR1 and CDR2: LNHNV and YYDKDF (reference sequence).

The rearrangement uses TRBV29-1 and TRBJ2-7, with TRBD1 as a possible D gene (6 bases). This CDR3 contains 11 residues. Germline V gene sequence: CDR1 SQVTM, CDR2 ANQGSEA. Trimming cost V 7 bases and J 3 bases, with 10 bases left between them. CDR3 sequence reads: CSAGQNYEQYF. The CDR3 DNA sequence: TGCAGCGCCGGACAGAACTACGAGCAGTACTTC.

This clone was recorded a few times. V and J are TRBV28 and TRBJ2-7, with 12 bases aligning to TRBD2. Germline CDR1 and CDR2: MDHEN and SYDVKM. The CDR3 length is 15 residues. V dropped 4 bases and J dropped 3; count of bases not matched to a gene: 4. The CDR3 spells CASSSSLAGGYEQYF. The CDR3 bases are TGTGCCAGCAGTTCGTCACTAGCGGGAGGCTACGAGCAGTACTTC.

This chain links TRBV19 with TRBJ1-4; D remains unclear. This CDR3 has 15 residues. From germline, CDR1 is LNHDA and CDR2 SQIVND (reference sequence). Trimming removed 2 bases at V and 4 bases at J, with 11 bases between. The CDR3 region is CASSIRNRRNEKLFF. The CDR3 nucleotides read TGTGCCAGTAGTATAAGGAACAGACGTAATGAAAAACTGTTTTTT.

J is TRBJ2-1 and V is TRBV9; 8 bases match TRBD2. V lost 0 bases to trimming and J lost 6 bases; unmatched junction nucleotides: 5. Looked up from germline, CDR1 is SGDLS and CDR2 is YYNGEE. This CDR3 comprises 15 residues. The chain's CDR3 is CASSVVGLEGNEQFF. The DNA of the CDR3 is TGTGCCAGCAGCGTAGTGGGACTAGAGGGCAATGAGCAGTTCTTC.

The chain employs TRBV2 and TRBJ1-2; D remains ambiguous. The CDR3 totals 13 residues. The ends were cut back, 6 bases at V and 1 base at J, with 9 bases in the middle. From germline, CDR1 is SNHLY and CDR2 FYNNEI. Here the CDR3 DNA reads TGTGCCAGCAGAAATGGGCTTAACTATGGCTACACCTTC. This encodes CASRNGLNYGYTF.

This clone was detected only a few times. The chain carries TRBV7-9 and TRBJ2-2; D may be TRBD1 (6 bases). Germline V gives CDR1 SEHNR, CDR2 FQNEAQ (reference sequence). The V and J ends lost 1 base and 1 base respectively, with 7 bases between them. CDR3 size: 15 residues. CDR3 DNA sequence: TGTGCCAGCAGCTTAGGAGGGGGGAACACCGGGGAGCTGTTTTTT. Amino acid sequence: CASSLGGGNTGELFF.

This clone showed up just a few times. This chain links TRBV4-1 with TRBJ1-4; a weak D match, TRBD1 (5 bases). Trimming cost V 0 bases and J 2 bases, with 10 bases left between them. Germline CDR1 MGHRA, CDR2 YSYEKL. The CDR3 is 16 residues long. The CDR3 nucleotides read TGCGCCAGCAGCCAAGATCGGGGGTGGACTAATGAAAAACTGTTTTTT. Protein product: CASSQDRGWTNEKLFF.

The count of this clone is one. The V gene is TRBV10-2, the J gene TRBJ1-2; the D gene is possibly TRBD1 (5 bases). The CDR3 length is 11 residues. Trimming pared 8 bases from V and 8 bases from J, leaving 12 bases between. Germline V gene lookup returns CDR1 WSHSY and CDR2 SAAADI. CDR3 nucleotides: TGCGCCAGCTCCCAGGGAGGAGGCTACACCTTC. It is translated as CASSQGGGYTF.

V usage is TRBV4-3 and J usage is TRBJ1-5, with 7 bases matching TRBD1. The length of the CDR3 is 16 residues. The trim removed 0 bases at V and 3 bases at J, leaving 5 bases unmatched. Germline CDR1 and CDR2: LGHNA and YSLEER. Here the CDR3 DNA reads TGCGCCAGCAGCCAAGATCACAGGGGATTCAATCAGCCCCAGCATTTT. It encodes CASSQDHRGFNQPQHF.

The chain couples TRBV27 to TRBJ1-1; the match to TRBD1 covers 7 bases. V was pared by 6 bases and J by 10 bases, with 5 bases of the junction left unmatched. This CDR3 region has 11 residues. Germline CDR1 MNHEY, CDR2 SMNVEV (reference sequence). The CDR3 DNA follows: TGTGCCAGCAGCCGACAGGGAAGAGCTTTCTTT. Its translation: CASSRQGRAFF.

The rearrangement uses TRBV11-2 and TRBJ2-1; 12 positions agree with TRBD2. Germline lookup yields CDR1 SGHAT and CDR2 FQNNGV. There are 18 residues in the CDR3. After removal of 0 bases from V and 3 bases from J, the junction contained 6 bases not matched to a gene. The CDR3 bases are TGTGCCAGCAGCTTAGATTTCCTAGCGGGGGGGCTCTACAATGAGCAGTTCTTC. Translating gives CASSLDFLAGGLYNEQFF. Using reference TRBV11-2 and TRBJ2-1 for the parts outside the CDR3, the full variable domain is EAGVAQSPRYKIIEKRQSVAFWCNPISGHATLYWYQQILGQGPKLLIQFQNNGVVDDSQLPKDRFSAERLKGVDSTLKIQPAKLEDSAVYLCASSLDFLAGGLYNEQFFGPGTRLTVL.

This chain uses TRBV2 with TRBJ1-6; tentative D call: TRBD1 (5 bases). This CDR3 region has 13 residues. Trimming took off 6 bases at V and 9 bases at J, with 12 bases between the two ends. CDR1 is SNHLY and CDR2 is FYNNEI in the germline V gene. The CDR3 nucleotides read TGTGCCAGCAGCGGCGGGACGGTTTCACCCCTCCACTTT. It is translated as CASSGGTVSPLHF.

This clone was seen just once. The rearrangement links TRBV29-1 to TRBJ2-7, with 7 bases aligning to TRBD1. The V segment lost 1 base and the J segment 6 bases; nucleotides outside the gene matches: 6. Germline CDR1 reads SQVTM; CDR2 reads ANQGSEA. The CDR3 extends over 13 amino acids. The CDR3 spells CSVEGQGNREQYF. As DNA, the CDR3 is TGCAGCGTTGAAGGACAGGGTAATCGCGAGCAGTACTTC.

The V and J genes are TRBV28 and TRBJ1-2; the match to TRBD1 covers 9 bases. Germline CDR1 MDHEN, CDR2 SYDVKM. J gave up 4 bases and V 5 bases, and 2 bases lay outside the gene matches. This CDR3 is built from 13 residues. CDR3 region: CASSGTGSYGYTF. In DNA, the CDR3 is TGTGCCAGCAGTGGGACAGGGAGCTATGGCTACACCTTC.

This clone has only one observation. The rearrangement links TRBV6-5 to TRBJ1-4; 7 positions agree with TRBD1. Looked up from germline, CDR1 is MNHEY and CDR2 is SVGAGI. V gave up 6 bases and J gave up 5 bases; unmatched junction bases: 9. This CDR3 comprises 15 residues. CDR3 amino acids: CASSNRGSVNEKLFF. The CDR3 nucleotides read TGTGCCAGCAGCAACAGGGGAAGCGTAAATGAAAAACTGTTTTTT.

This chain links TRBV7-2 with TRBJ2-1; a possible D gene is TRBD1 (5 bases). V was clipped by 2 bases and J by 0 bases, with 14 bases between them. Germline lookup yields CDR1 SGHTA and CDR2 FQGNSA. The CDR3 is 17 amino acids. CDR3 protein: CASSLFWGGSSYNEQFF. CDR3 DNA sequence: TGTGCCAGCAGCTTATTCTGGGGCGGTAGCTCCTACAATGAGCAGTTCTTC.

The chain carries TRBV5-1 and TRBJ2-7; tentatively, D is TRBD2 (6 bases). This CDR3 is 14 amino acids long. CDR1 is SGHRS and CDR2 is YFSETQ in the germline V gene. Trimming left V 2 bases short and J 3 bases short, with 12 bases between. For the CDR3, the DNA is TGCGCCAGCAGCTTCGGACGGGGGATCTACGAGCAGTACTTC. Residues: CASSFGRGIYEQYF. Variable domain in full (rest from reference TRBV5-1 and TRBJ2-7): KAGVTQTPRYLIKTRGQQVTLSCSPISGHRSVSWYQQTPGQGLQFLFEYFSETQRNKGNFPGRFSGRQFSNSRSEMNVSTLELGDSALYLCASSFGRGIYEQYFGPGTRLTVT.

The chain employs TRBV28 and TRBJ1-1, with D perhaps TRBD1 (5 bases). Deletions cut 1 base from V and 2 bases from J, with 11 bases between. The CDR3 is 15 residues long. Per the germline V gene, CDR1 is MDHEN and CDR2 is SYDVKM. CDR3 region: CASSLYGHQNTEAFF. Written as DNA, the CDR3 is TGTGCCAGCAGTTTATACGGACACCAAAACACTGAAGCTTTCTTT.

The chain uses TRBV27 and TRBJ2-5; D is unresolved. CDR1 is MNHEY and CDR2 is SMNVEV in the germline V gene (reference sequence). V lost 4 bases and J 0 bases, leaving 6 bases between the germline ends. This CDR3 spans 13 amino acids. The CDR3 bases are TGTGCCAGCAGTTCCCCCAACCAAGAGACCCAGTACTTC. It specifies CASSSPNQETQYF.

V usage is TRBV5-6 and J usage is TRBJ2-7, with D possibly being TRBD1 (6 bases). Germline V gene sequence: CDR1 SGHDT, CDR2 YYEEEE. The CDR3 has 15 residues. V was pared by 2 bases and J by 5 bases, with 17 bases between. CDR3 DNA sequence: TGTGCCAGCAGCTTACCCAACAGGGAATCCAACGAGCAGTACTTC. It yields the protein CASSLPNRESNEQYF.